Listed below are T cell receptor beta chains from one sample, sequenced in a study of T cells after yellow fever vaccination. MiXCR, run by TCRdb on the 5' RACE reads, gives a single entry per CDR3 protein. The sample has under 700,000 distinct CDR3 sequences, approximately 16% seen once. The source was PBMCs, collected about 5 days after the first yellow fever vaccination. Every receptor here comes from a man aged 18 to 29 who received the YFV17D yellow fever vaccine. Each CDR3 is given without its conserved first and last residue. The D gene is left open where the match is weak. Rows may omit the clone size; those that give it use once, few, many or a size class.

d_gene: -
abundance: few
v_gene: TRBV6-5
CDR3aa: ASSYSQGTIRYQETQY

d_gene: TRBD1
abundance: -
v_gene: TRBV6-5
CDR3aa: ASSYSLPRQGNGYT

d_gene: TRBD1
abundance: -
v_gene: TRBV5-5
CDR3aa: ASRRDSKLC

d_gene: -
abundance: few
v_gene: TRBV4-3
CDR3aa: ASSQDWRVGNTIY

d_gene: -
abundance: few
v_gene: TRBV3-1
CDR3aa: ASSPRRETETQY

d_gene: -
abundance: few
v_gene: TRBV7-8
CDR3aa: ASSPRYNSKEAEAF

d_gene: -
abundance: few
v_gene: TRBV20-1
CDR3aa: SARRQNLRDEQF

d_gene: TRBD1
abundance: -
v_gene: TRBV6-2/TRBV6-3
CDR3aa: ASSPSIDRGGLGKQF

d_gene: -
abundance: few
v_gene: TRBV7-2
CDR3aa: ASSTYGAYEQY

d_gene: -
abundance: few
v_gene: TRBV5-1
CDR3aa: ASSLRGRGSGWNTEAF

d_gene: -
abundance: few
v_gene: TRBV27
CDR3aa: ASSLQVSPYNEQF

d_gene: TRBD1
abundance: few
v_gene: TRBV4-1
CDR3aa: ASSQDSGGYGYT

d_gene: -
abundance: many
v_gene: TRBV10-1
CDR3aa: ASSRGKGIRSTGELF

d_gene: -
abundance: many
v_gene: TRBV11-2
CDR3aa: ASSHYGGEQF

d_gene: -
abundance: -
v_gene: TRBV10-3
CDR3aa: AISNRQAGVYEQY

d_gene: TRBD2
abundance: many
v_gene: TRBV7-3
CDR3aa: ASSLTSGAGETQY

d_gene: -
abundance: many
v_gene: TRBV29-1
CDR3aa: SVVPGEETQY

d_gene: -
abundance: few
v_gene: TRBV12-3/TRBV12-4
CDR3aa: ASSLEWVGGDQPQH

d_gene: -
abundance: -
v_gene: TRBV12-3/TRBV12-4
CDR3aa: ASSPRSDQPQH

d_gene: TRBD2
abundance: -
v_gene: TRBV5-8
CDR3aa: ASSLGRRGGHDTQY

d_gene: -
abundance: few
v_gene: TRBV3-1
CDR3aa: ASSQARGAGEQY

d_gene: -
abundance: -
v_gene: TRBV10-3
CDR3aa: AISPEGHYGYT

d_gene: TRBD1
abundance: few
v_gene: TRBV10-3
CDR3aa: AITPGTADSPLH

d_gene: TRBD1
abundance: few
v_gene: TRBV7-6
CDR3aa: ASSGTANANEKLF

d_gene: TRBD1
abundance: -
v_gene: TRBV5-1
CDR3aa: ASSPITGAGVKNIQY

d_gene: TRBD1
abundance: few
v_gene: TRBV7-9
CDR3aa: ASSPTTGAYGYT

d_gene: -
abundance: -
v_gene: TRBV10-3
CDR3aa: AISLASREADTQY

d_gene: -
abundance: -
v_gene: TRBV7-2
CDR3aa: ASSLGTCGETQY

d_gene: TRBD1
abundance: few
v_gene: TRBV12-3/TRBV12-4
CDR3aa: ASSSTPGQHSEPQH

d_gene: -
abundance: few
v_gene: TRBV4-3
CDR3aa: ASSQDNGVGGTQY

d_gene: -
abundance: -
v_gene: TRBV18
CDR3aa: ASSPQNEGDYGYT

d_gene: -
abundance: -
v_gene: TRBV4-3
CDR3aa: ASSQERRVDTQY

d_gene: -
abundance: -
v_gene: TRBV5-1
CDR3aa: ASSFGVGEQY

d_gene: -
abundance: -
v_gene: TRBV11-1
CDR3aa: ASSRAEFLTVAKNIQY

d_gene: -
abundance: few
v_gene: TRBV7-2
CDR3aa: ASSLTTHPPRDTEAF

d_gene: -
abundance: few
v_gene: TRBV27
CDR3aa: ASSPYVDTEAF

d_gene: -
abundance: many
v_gene: TRBV5-1
CDR3aa: ASSPEQGGRAF

d_gene: -
abundance: few
v_gene: TRBV5-1
CDR3aa: ASRRADDNSPLH

d_gene: -
abundance: -
v_gene: TRBV11-2
CDR3aa: ASSPGPGVASSEKLF

d_gene: TRBD1
abundance: few
v_gene: TRBV12-3/TRBV12-4
CDR3aa: ASSGRDRGYGYT

d_gene: -
abundance: few
v_gene: TRBV6-2/TRBV6-3
CDR3aa: ASSYSPHFQETQY

d_gene: TRBD1
abundance: few
v_gene: TRBV29-1
CDR3aa: SVVWTGGTEAF

d_gene: -
abundance: few
v_gene: TRBV7-9
CDR3aa: ASSLVPGGLGSETQY

d_gene: TRBD2
abundance: -
v_gene: TRBV20-1
CDR3aa: SARDAGGYSYEQY